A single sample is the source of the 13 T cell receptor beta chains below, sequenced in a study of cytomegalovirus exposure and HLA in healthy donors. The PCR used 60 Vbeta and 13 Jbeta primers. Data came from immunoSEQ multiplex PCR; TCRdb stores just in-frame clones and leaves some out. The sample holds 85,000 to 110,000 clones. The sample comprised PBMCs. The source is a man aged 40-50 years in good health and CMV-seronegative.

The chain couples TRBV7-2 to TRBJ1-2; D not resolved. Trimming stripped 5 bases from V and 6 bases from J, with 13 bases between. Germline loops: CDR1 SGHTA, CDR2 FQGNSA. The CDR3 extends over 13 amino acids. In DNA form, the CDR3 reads TGTGCCAGCAGCGAGGTGAGGTCGGATGGCTACACCTTC. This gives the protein CASSEVRSDGYTF.

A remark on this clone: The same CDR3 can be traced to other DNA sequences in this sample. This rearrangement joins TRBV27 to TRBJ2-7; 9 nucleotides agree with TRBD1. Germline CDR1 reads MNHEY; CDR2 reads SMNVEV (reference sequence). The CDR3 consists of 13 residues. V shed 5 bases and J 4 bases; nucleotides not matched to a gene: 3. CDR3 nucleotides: TGTGCCAGCAGTCTGACAGGGGGATACGAGCAGTACTTC. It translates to CASSLTGGYEQYF.

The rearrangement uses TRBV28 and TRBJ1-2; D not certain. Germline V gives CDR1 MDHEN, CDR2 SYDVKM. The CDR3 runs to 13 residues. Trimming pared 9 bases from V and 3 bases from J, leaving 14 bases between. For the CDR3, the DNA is TGTGCCAGTAAGGGTACCGGGGACTATGGCTACACCTTC. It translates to CASKGTGDYGYTF.

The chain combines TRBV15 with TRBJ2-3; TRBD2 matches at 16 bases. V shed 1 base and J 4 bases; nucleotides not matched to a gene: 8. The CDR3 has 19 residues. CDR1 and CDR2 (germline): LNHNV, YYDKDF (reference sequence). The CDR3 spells CATSRARPGTSGGADTQYF. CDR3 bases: TGTGCCACCAGCAGAGCTAGACCCGGGACTAGCGGGGGGGCAGATACGCAGTATTTT.

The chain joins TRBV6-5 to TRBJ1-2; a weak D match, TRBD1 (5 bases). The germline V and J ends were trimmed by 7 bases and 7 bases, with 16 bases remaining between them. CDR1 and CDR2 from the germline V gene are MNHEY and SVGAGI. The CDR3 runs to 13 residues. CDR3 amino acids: CASTGGDGGGYTF. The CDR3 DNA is TGTGCCAGCACCGGGGGGGACGGAGGTGGCTACACCTTC.

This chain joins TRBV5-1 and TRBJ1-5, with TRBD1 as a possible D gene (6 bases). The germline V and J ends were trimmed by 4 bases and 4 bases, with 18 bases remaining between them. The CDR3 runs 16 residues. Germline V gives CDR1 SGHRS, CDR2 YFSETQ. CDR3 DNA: TGCGCCAGCAGCATCGGAACCGGGACAAATAATCAGCCCCAGCATTTT. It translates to CASSIGTGTNNQPQHF. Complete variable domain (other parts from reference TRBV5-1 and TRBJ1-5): KAGVTQTPRYLIKTRGQQVTLSCSPISGHRSVSWYQQTPGQGLQFLFEYFSETQRNKGNFPGRFSGRQFSNSRSEMNVSTLELGDSALYLCASSIGTGTNNQPQHFGDGTRLSIL.

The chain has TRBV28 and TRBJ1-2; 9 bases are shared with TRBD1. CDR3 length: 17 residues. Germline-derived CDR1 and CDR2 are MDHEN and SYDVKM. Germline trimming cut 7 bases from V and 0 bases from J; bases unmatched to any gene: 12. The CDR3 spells CASTHGTGRGANYGYTF. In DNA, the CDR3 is TGTGCCAGCACTCACGGGACAGGGAGGGGAGCTAACTATGGCTACACCTTC.

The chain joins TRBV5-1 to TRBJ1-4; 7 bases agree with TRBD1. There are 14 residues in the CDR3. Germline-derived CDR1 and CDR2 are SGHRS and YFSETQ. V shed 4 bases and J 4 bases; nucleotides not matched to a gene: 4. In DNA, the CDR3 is TGCGCCAGCAGCCGGGACAGCTTTAATGAAAAACTGTTTTTT. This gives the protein CASSRDSFNEKLFF.

This chain's CDR3 is CASSSSTGWGLNTEAFF. The CDR3, as DNA: TGTGCCAGCAGCTCCTCGACAGGGTGGGGTTTGAACACTGAAGCTTTCTTT. The chain couples TRBV5-4 to TRBJ1-1; 7 nucleotides agree with TRBD1. The ends lost 3 bases at V and 0 bases at J; junction bases unmatched: 11. Germline values: CDR1 SGHNT, CDR2 YYREEE (reference sequence). The CDR3 is 17 amino acids.

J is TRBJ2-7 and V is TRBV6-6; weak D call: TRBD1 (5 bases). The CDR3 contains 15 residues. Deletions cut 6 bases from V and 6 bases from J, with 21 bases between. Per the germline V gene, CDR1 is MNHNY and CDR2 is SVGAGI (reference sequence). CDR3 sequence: CASRQQDTLTGEQYF. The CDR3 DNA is TGTGCCAGCAGACAACAGGACACCTTGACGGGCGAGCAGTACTTC.

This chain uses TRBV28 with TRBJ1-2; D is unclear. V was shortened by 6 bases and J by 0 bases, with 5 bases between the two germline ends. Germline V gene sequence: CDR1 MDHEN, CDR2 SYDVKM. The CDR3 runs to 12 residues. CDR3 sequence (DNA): TGTGCCAGCAGCGGTCCTAACTATGGCTACACCTTC. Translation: CASSGPNYGYTF.

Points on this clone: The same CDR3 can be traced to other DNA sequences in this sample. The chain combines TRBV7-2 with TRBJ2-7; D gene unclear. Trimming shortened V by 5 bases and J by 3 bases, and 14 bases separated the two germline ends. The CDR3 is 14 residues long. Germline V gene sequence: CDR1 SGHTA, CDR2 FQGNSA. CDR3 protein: CASSQAAAGYEQYF. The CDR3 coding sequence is TGTGCCAGCAGCCAAGCCGCGGCTGGCTACGAGCAGTACTTC. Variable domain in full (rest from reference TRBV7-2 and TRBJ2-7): GAGVSQSPSNKVTEKGKDVELRCDPISGHTALYWYRQSLGQGLEFLIYFQGNSAPDKSGLPSDRFSAERTGGSVSTLTIQRTQQEDSAVYLCASSQAAAGYEQYFGPGTRLTVT.

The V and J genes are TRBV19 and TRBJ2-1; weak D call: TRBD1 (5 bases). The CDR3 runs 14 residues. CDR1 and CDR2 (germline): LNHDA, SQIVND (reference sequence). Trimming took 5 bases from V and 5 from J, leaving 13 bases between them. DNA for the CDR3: TGTGCCAGTAGTCGACAGAAGACGGACAATGAGCAGTTCTTC. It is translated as CASSRQKTDNEQFF.